This T cell receptor beta chain is from a study of cytomegalovirus exposure and HLA in healthy donors (dated by TCRdb to the late 2010s). For the study in its entirety: An earlier analysis of 587 of the donors reported approximately 260 Gb of sequence data and some 110 million unique TCR beta sequences obtained from about 180 million T cells. Approximately 300 gigabases of sequencing data and around 85 million unique TCR sequences made up an early release that covered around 640 HLA-typed donors. Among the 398 genotyped donors, around 81% belonged to the genetic ancestry cluster associated with self-reported Caucasian donors. The study aimed to test whether cataloging public T cell receptors could reveal signatures of past pathogen exposure. The study used immunosequencing to profile the T cell repertoires of more than 650 subjects and linked those repertoires to cytomegalovirus serostatus. A separate validation cohort of approximately 120 different subjects was used in addition to the 666-subject first cohort. High-throughput TCR immunosequencing, statistical association of individual TCRs with disease status, and machine learning were combined to predict cytomegalovirus infection status. In a later analysis, previously published TCR beta repertoires from more than 500 donors were re-analyzed and high-resolution HLA genotyping was added so that TCR occurrence patterns could be studied. Rather than using new phenotypic data, the later analysis identified candidate immune exposures from TCR beta sequences and from how often those sequences occurred across donors. In an earlier analysis of around 540 of the donors, high-throughput TCR beta sequencing was used to judge whether each TCR beta V gene segment behaved as functional or pseudogenic. Donor age, sex, ethnicity and CMV serostatus were collected together with the repertoire data. A later genetic analysis used genome-wide SNP genotypes for about 65% of the roughly 700 donors, treating that subset as a discovery cohort. All discovery cohort repertoires had been generated using a single sequencing platform. Both class I and class II loci were covered by HLA typing, at four-digit resolution. The number of typed donors differed by locus: about 629-630 for A, B, C, DRB1 and DQB1; approximately 530 for DQA1; around 610 for DPA1; and 450 to 480 for DPB1. A handful of DR-DQ haplotypes were handled as single units for association and clustering because linkage in the cohort was strong. On average, around 240,000 unique TCR beta nucleotide sequences were sequenced per donor among fewer than 500 genotyped donors of the cohort, with 15% to 20% of those sequences being non-productive.

A word on this clone: Its recognized antigen is unknown. Base-call qualities are not available, and no considerably larger clone is one nucleotide away.

Inclusive of the bounding cysteine and phenylalanine, the CDR3 is 15 residues long. Here the CDR3 DNA is all that survives: 45 bases in frame from base 1. The germline V gene provides CDR1 MDHEN and CDR2 SYDVKM. V was cut back by 6 bases and J by 0 bases, leaving a gap of 15 bases between them. The cohort consisted of fewer than 700 healthy bone marrow donors. At the time of sampling, every cohort member was nominally healthy, though immune exposures that went unrecorded were likely present. The donor was CMV seronegative and belonged to the group of 350 to 400 seronegative cohort members. A peripheral blood sample was collected from each donor, and TCR beta sequencing was performed on peripheral blood mononuclear cells. Genomic DNA extraction from the blood cell samples was performed with the Qiagen DNeasy Blood Extraction Kit. Library preparation was by the immunoSEQ multiplex PCR assay. The multiplex PCR relied on a mix of 60 forward primers for TCR Vbeta segments and 13 reverse primers for TCR Jbeta segments. A multiplex PCR assay on genomic DNA amplified the CDR3 region of rearranged TCR beta genes. The Illumina HiSeq System was used to sequence the amplified TCR beta libraries as 87-base-pair reads. The original pipeline was this. A later analysis counted tens of millions of unique TCR beta chains across the 670 or so repertoires, and approximately 11 million of these chains were shared by at least two donors. A nearest-neighbor algorithm error-corrected the raw reads and collapsed the reads into unique sequences, merging closely related sequences to remove PCR and sequencing errors. V, D and J gene segments were assigned by aligning CDR3 sequences to IMGT reference sequences. For a sequence to be retained, at least a six-nucleotide match to both a V gene segment and a J gene segment was required. Rearrangements were classified as productive when the CDR3 lacked stop codons and remained in frame with V and J, and all other rearrangements were classified as non-productive. CDR3 was defined by IMGT convention, running from the second conserved V-encoded cysteine to the conserved J-encoded phenylalanine. Sequences without an unambiguous match to a single V gene segment were excluded from the earlier analysis of about 640 of the donors. In an earlier analysis of approximately 590 of the donors, V segments were called functional above 56.7% productive rearrangements and were called segregating when the between-donor standard deviation exceeded 5%. To diagnose cytomegalovirus status from the catalog of TCR beta chain sequences, a statistical classification framework was built. In a later analysis, TCR nucleotide sequences were compared against IMGT/GENE-DB human TR gene sequences so that V and J genes could be assigned. A later analysis assigned CDR3 sequences and most-parsimonious VDJ recombination scenarios with the TCRdist pipeline. In a later analysis, every TCR beta chain was defined by the combination of its CDR3 amino acid sequence and its V-gene family, and reads without a unique V-gene family were dropped. In a later analysis, fewer than 600 highly shared, low-generation-probability nucleotide sequences were removed to address suspected cross-contamination and a sequencing artifact. A later analysis calculated a clonal expansion index for each public chain from normalized within-repertoire ranks of inferred template counts. In a later analysis, generation probabilities were computed with a VDJ recombination model fitted to out-of-frame rearrangements, and the resulting probabilities were checked against IGoR. Hypergeometric tests were used in a later analysis to score TCR-TCR, TCR-HLA and TCR-CMV co-occurrence, with a repertoire-size bias correction applied to the TCR pairs. A later analysis estimated false discovery rates by permuting HLA or CMV assignments 20 times. In a later analysis, co-occurring TCRs were grouped using DBSCAN, with TCRdist sequence similarity added in when clustering inside HLA-allele-positive subsets. Repertoires with fewer than 30,000 or more than 120,000 public chains were left out of co-occurrence clustering, as were several repertoires with anomalous nucleotide sharing. TCRdb's version of the immuneACCESS table is confined to in-frame rearrangements and falls short of the full clone set. An unresolved V gene accounts for under half of the shortfall where checked; the remainder is of unknown origin. For V, J and clone size, that table is used; D and trimming come from the DNA. The sample contains under 200,000 clones, just under 80% of them found a single time. Approximately 1.2% of the sample belongs to the ten largest clones.

Overall study results and their limits: Because HLA typing was missing for some donors at each locus, association tests included only the typed subset. In this cohort, only TCR beta chains were sequenced, and detectable features were limited by the absence of alpha or paired-chain data. In a later analysis, several top co-occurrence clusters were reported to appear linked to parvovirus B19, influenza, CMV and Epstein-Barr virus. Presence/absence analyses assumed roughly uniform sequencing depth across donors, an assumption that may not hold. When HLA alleles, especially DR and DQ, strongly co-occurred, attributing TCR associations to individual alleles was difficult. While some public TCRs were present in many individuals, most TCR sequences turned up only very rarely across donors. An association between a missense DCLRE1C variant and V-gene and J-gene trimming of TCR beta chains was found in a later genetic analysis and replicated in an independent cohort. The study listed 150 to 200 TCR beta chains as associated with cytomegalovirus. A few of the identified cytomegalovirus-associated TCR beta chains were confirmed in vitro to be specific for cytomegalovirus antigens. Correlated functional status among segregating V segments might reflect linkage disequilibrium, but an unknown experimental factor could not be ruled out. A further reported finding was that TCR beta sequences accurately predicted the HLA-A and HLA-B alleles for most subjects in the first cohort. The sequencing pipeline was judged likely to have produced a cluster of highly shared sequence variants as a technical artifact. In a later analysis, some 17,000 TCR beta sequences were associated with specific HLA alleles at a false discovery rate of 0.05. Some IMGT-functional V segments, including TRBV6-2 and TRBV6-3, could not be distinguished by the 87-base-pair reads and were therefore excluded. In a later genetic analysis, fewer N-insertions in productive TCRs were reported among donors in an Asian-associated ancestry cluster than the approximately 670-donor mean. The classifier was reported to diagnose cytomegalovirus status with high specificity and sensitivity in both the original cohort and the validation cohort. CMV serostatus was the only immune exposure information available for the cohort. Because counts were too low, some 16 rarely observed V segments, including chromosome 9 orphons, were excluded from the earlier analysis of around 640 of the donors. A later analysis found that most CMV-associated TCR beta chains appeared HLA-restricted, with HLA associations seemingly driven largely by CMV exposure. In an earlier analysis of 587 of the donors, most TCR beta V segments were observed in productive rearrangements about 87% or about 30% of the time, broadly matching IMGT annotations. In a later analysis, TCR association rates were found to vary across HLA loci, with the most associated TCRs seen for DRB1 alleles and the fewest for HLA-C alleles. A later analysis found that HLA-associated TCR beta chains were more clonally expanded and had lower generation probabilities than equally common non-associated chains. According to the authors, the approach could potentially be generalized to other disease states and immunological phenotypes.

This receptor was identified in a man aged 25 to 40 in good health and CMV-seronegative. The chain employs TRBV28 and TRBJ2-7; the D gene cannot be named for sure. Sequencing was done on a sample of PBMCs. CDR3 region: CASSPRFQVSYEQYF. The bases are TGTGCCAGCAGCCCTCGGTTCCAGGTCTCCTACGAGCAGTACTTC.